This T cell receptor beta chain was identified during a study of blood T cells in healthy people across ages. V lost 4 bases and J lost 9, with 14 bases in between. The CDR3 runs 13 residues. Germline V gene sequence: CDR1 LGHDT, CDR2 YNNKEL (reference sequence). The table lists this clonotype with a few counts. The study drew donors from healthy Caucasian individuals in Russia aged roughly 6 to 100. Each donor had roughly 10 milliliters of peripheral blood drawn. PCR was performed a second time for about 7 to 12 cycles using a sample-barcoded 5' primer and a J-beta primer mix. Every single cDNA molecule received a tag from a template-switch adaptor with 12 random nucleotides. Via MiXCR, TCRdb re-called the 5' RACE reads, giving one row per CDR3 protein. The sample yields hundreds of thousands of distinct CDR3 sequences, around 26% seen once.

Sequences were obtained from blood. V usage is TRBV3-1 and J usage is TRBJ2-3; possible D gene TRBD1, 6 bases. This clonotype was obtained from a woman older than 75 in good health. The CDR3 loop reads CASSPGRQGTQYF. The CDR3 DNA reads TGTGCCAGCAGCCCAGGGCGCCAGGGGACGCAGTATTTT.